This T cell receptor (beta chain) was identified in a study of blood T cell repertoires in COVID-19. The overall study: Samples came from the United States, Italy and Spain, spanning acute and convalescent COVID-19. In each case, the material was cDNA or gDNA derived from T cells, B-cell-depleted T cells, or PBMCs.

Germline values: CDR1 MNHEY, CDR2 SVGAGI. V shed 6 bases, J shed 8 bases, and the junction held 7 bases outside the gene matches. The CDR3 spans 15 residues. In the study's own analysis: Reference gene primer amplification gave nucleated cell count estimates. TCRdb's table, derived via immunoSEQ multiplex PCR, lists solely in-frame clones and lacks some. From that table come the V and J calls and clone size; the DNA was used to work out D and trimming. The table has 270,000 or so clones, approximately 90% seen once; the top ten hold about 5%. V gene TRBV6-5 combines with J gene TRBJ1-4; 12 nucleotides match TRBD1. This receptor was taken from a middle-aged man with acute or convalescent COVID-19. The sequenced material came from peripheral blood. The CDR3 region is CASSNTGTGGEKLFF. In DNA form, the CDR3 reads TGTGCCAGCAGCAACACCGGGACAGGGGGCGAAAAACTGTTTTTT.